The present T cell receptor (beta chain) was sequenced within a study of blood T cell repertoires in COVID-19 (dated by TCRdb to about 2020). Some background on the complete study: Samples from collaborators originated in the United States, Italy and Spain and spanned both the acute and convalescent phases of COVID-19. Sample metadata almost always included a de-identified subject ID, COVID-19 status, age in years and sex. Samples came from the ongoing ImmuneRACE study (first 160 participants) plus 1,254 subjects from 6 global collaborators. A freely available public database, intended as a resource for researchers studying the immune response to SARS-CoV-2, is where the repertoires were released. Subjects who had been exposed to COVID-19, were actively infected with it, or had recovered from it provided the deeply sampled blood TCRbeta repertoires that made up the dataset. Where available, HLA class I and class II types were taken from metadata supplied by the sample provider and were not determined by assay-based typing. The material from the prospective study consisted of cDNA or gDNA derived from T cells, B-cell-depleted T cells, or PBMCs. General findings and caveats noted by the study authors: The quantity of clinical and demographic metadata differed by source and by participant and was supplied without curation.

TCRbeta CDR3 regions were amplified from genomic DNA by means of the immunoSEQ Assay, a bias-controlled multiplex PCR. Processing in the source paper ran as follows. The number of nucleated cells in each sample was estimated by amplification of reference gene primers within the assay. To quantify the absolute abundance of each unique TCRbeta CDR3 rearrangement, sequence reads were collapsed and filtered. For each sample, productive Simpson clonality was calculated as the square root of Simpson's diversity index over productive rearrangements. TCRdb carries this immuneACCESS record with in-frame sequences only. Its versions omit some clonotypes, under half of them owing to an unresolved V gene in the studies checked, with the rest unexplained. V and J calls and clone size are given by that table; D and trimming were obtained from the DNA. The sample contains approximately 500,000 clones, around nine tenths of them found a single time. The top ten hold roughly 8.3% of the sample.

One collaborating source in Seattle enrolled patients during active infection and followed them longitudinally through the course of disease. The collaborating institutions used their own protocols to collect whole blood in K2EDTA tubes. For TCRbeta analysis, collaborators shipped samples as frozen whole blood, isolated PBMCs, or DNA extracted from either of those sample types. Remarks on this clone: The specificity of this receptor is unknown. No much larger clonotype is one base removed from it; base qualities were not supplied.

Based on the germline V gene, the CDR1 and CDR2 sequences are SGHDT and YYEEEE. A distance of 13 bases separates the germline ends of V and J, which lose 3 bases and 9 bases respectively. The CDR3 runs 13 residues from the cysteine to the phenylalanine. The retained sequence is limited to the CDR3, 39 bases, with the frame set at the first base. Recombination joined TRBV5-6 with TRBJ2-1; the D gene is perhaps TRBD1, from 6 matching bases. This receptor was identified in a woman aged 50 to 60 with COVID-19, enrolled during active disease. The specimen sequenced was peripheral blood. The CDR3 reads CASSWTAQGEQFF. The base sequence is TGTGCCAGCAGCTGGACAGCTCAGGGTGAGCAGTTCTTC.